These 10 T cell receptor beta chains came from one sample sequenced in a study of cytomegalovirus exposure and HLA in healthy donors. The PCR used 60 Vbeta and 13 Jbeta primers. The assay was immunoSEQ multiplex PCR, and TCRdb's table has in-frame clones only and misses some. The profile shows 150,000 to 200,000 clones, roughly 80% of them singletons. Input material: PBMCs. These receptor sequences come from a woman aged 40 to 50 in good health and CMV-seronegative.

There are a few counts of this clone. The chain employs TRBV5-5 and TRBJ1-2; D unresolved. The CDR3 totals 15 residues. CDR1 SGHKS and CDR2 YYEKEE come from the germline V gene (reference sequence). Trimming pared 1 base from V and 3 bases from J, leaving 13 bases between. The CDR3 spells CASSLLGRKDYGYTF. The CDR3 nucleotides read TGTGCCAGCAGCTTGCTGGGCAGGAAGGACTATGGCTACACCTTC.

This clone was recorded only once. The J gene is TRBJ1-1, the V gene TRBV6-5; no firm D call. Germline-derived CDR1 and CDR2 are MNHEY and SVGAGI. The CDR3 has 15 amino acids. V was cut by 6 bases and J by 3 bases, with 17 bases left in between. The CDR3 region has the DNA TGTGCCAGCAGCCCACTCAACCTACGGGACACTGAAGCTTTCTTT. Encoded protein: CASSPLNLRDTEAFF.

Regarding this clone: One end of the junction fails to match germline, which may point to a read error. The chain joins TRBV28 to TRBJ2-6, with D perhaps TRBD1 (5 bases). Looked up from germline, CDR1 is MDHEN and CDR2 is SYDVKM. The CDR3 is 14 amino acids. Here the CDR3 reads CASSFRVGANGLTF. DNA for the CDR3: TGTGCCAGCAGTTTTCGGGTTGGGGCCAACGGCCTGACTTTC. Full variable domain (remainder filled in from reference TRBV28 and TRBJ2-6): DVKVTQSSRYLVKRTGEKVFLECVQDMDHENMFWYRQDPGLGLRLIYFSYDVKMKEKGDIPEGYSVSREKKERFSLILESASTNQTSMYLCASSFRVGANGLTFGAGSRLTVL.

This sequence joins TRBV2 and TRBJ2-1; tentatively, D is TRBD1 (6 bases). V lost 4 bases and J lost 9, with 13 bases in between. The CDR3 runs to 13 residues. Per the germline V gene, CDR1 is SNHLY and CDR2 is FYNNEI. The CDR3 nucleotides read TGTGCCAGCAGTGTGAGCAGGGGCAGTGAGCAGTTCTTC. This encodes CASSVSRGSEQFF.

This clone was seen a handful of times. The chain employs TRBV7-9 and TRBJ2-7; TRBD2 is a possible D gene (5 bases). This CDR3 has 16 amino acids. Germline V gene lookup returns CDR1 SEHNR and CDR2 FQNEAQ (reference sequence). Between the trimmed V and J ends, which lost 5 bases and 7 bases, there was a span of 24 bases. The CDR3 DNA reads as TGTGCCAGCAGCCCGCTCCCCGGACTCCCTCGGGCGGAGCAGTACTTC. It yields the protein CASSPLPGLPRAEQYF.

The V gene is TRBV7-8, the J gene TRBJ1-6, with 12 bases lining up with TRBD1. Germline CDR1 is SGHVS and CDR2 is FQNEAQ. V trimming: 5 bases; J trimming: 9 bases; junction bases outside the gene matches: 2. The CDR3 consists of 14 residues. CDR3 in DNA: TGTGCCAGCAGCAAGGGACAGGGGGCTTCACCCCTCCACTTT. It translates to CASSKGQGASPLHF.

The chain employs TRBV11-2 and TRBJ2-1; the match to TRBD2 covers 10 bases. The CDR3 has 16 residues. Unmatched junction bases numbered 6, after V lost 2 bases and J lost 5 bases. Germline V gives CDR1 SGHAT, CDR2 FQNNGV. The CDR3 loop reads CASSLWSSGRHNEQFF. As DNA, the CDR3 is TGTGCCAGCAGCTTATGGTCTAGCGGGAGACACAATGAGCAGTTCTTC. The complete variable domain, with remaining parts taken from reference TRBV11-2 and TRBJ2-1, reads EAGVAQSPRYKIIEKRQSVAFWCNPISGHATLYWYQQILGQGPKLLIQFQNNGVVDDSQLPKDRFSAERLKGVDSTLKIQPAKLEDSAVYLCASSLWSSGRHNEQFFGPGTRLTVL.

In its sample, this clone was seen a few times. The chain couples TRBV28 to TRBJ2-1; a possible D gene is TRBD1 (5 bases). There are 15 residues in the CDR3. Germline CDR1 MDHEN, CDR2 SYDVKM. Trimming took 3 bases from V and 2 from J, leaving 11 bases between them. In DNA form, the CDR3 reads TGTGCCAGCAGTTTTGAAGGGGTCCCCTACAATGAGCAGTTCTTC. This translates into CASSFEGVPYNEQFF. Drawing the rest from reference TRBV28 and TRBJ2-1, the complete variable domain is DVKVTQSSRYLVKRTGEKVFLECVQDMDHENMFWYRQDPGLGLRLIYFSYDVKMKEKGDIPEGYSVSREKKERFSLILESASTNQTSMYLCASSFEGVPYNEQFFGPGTRLTVL.

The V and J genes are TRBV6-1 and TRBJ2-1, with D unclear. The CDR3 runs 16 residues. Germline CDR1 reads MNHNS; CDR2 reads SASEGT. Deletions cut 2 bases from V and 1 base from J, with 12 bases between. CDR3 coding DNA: TGTGCCAGCAGTGAACCCGATGAGGTTTCCTACAATGAGCAGTTCTTC. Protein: CASSEPDEVSYNEQFF.

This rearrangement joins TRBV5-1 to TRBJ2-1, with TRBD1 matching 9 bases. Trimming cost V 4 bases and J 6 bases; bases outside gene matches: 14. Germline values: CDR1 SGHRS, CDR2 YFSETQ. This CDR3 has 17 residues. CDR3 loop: CASSIPGGGQGGNEQFF. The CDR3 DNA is TGCGCCAGCAGCATACCCGGTGGGGGACAGGGAGGCAATGAGCAGTTCTTC.